These 2 T cell receptor beta chains were sequenced from one sample in a study of blood T cell repertoires in COVID-19 (dated by TCRdb to between 2020 and 2021). The library was obtained by the immunoSEQ multiplex PCR assay. In its TCRdb copy, this immuneACCESS table keeps in-frame sequences only and misses some clones. Where compared with another copy, unresolved V genes explain less than half of these, and the others have no known cause. The sample table lists some 290,000 clones, roughly 86% of them with a count of one. In total, the top ten clones hold 3.6% of the sample. Material for sequencing was peripheral blood. The receptors derive from a man in his late teens or twenties with active or convalescent COVID-19.

This clone was recorded a few times. This chain connects TRBV7-9 to TRBJ1-2; a possible D gene is TRBD1 (5 bases). Per germline, CDR1 SEHNR and CDR2 FQNEAQ (reference sequence). The CDR3 length is 12 residues. Trimming took off 3 bases at V and 11 bases at J, with 13 bases between the two ends. Written as DNA, the CDR3 is TGTGCCAGCAGCTTGGGGAAGACAGATTACACCTTC. Translated: CASSLGKTDYTF.

V usage is TRBV4-1 and J usage is TRBJ2-3, with no clear D. The CDR3 spans 14 residues. V was cut by 1 base and J by 5 bases, with 10 bases left in between. Germline V gene lookup returns CDR1 MGHRA and CDR2 YSYEKL. This CDR3 reads CASSQGTVRDTQYF. The CDR3 nucleotides are TGCGCCAGCAGCCAAGGAACGGTGAGAGATACGCAGTATTTT.